What follows are 29 T cell receptor beta chains derived from one specimen sequenced in a study of cytomegalovirus exposure and HLA in healthy donors. PCR amplification relied on 60 Vbeta primers (plus 13 Jbeta primers). TCRdb keeps only in-frame clones here, not all; method: immunoSEQ multiplex PCR. The sample shows 90,000 to 120,000 clones, around 73% of them seen only once. Sequenced sample: PBMCs. These receptors originate from a man aged 25-45 years in good health and CMV-seronegative.

This clone was detected only once. The rearrangement joins TRBV6-6 to TRBJ1-2; 7 bases map to TRBD1. CDR1 and CDR2 (germline): MNHNY, SVGAGI (reference sequence). The ends lost 7 bases at V and 4 bases at J; junction bases unmatched: 9. The CDR3 runs to 14 residues. The DNA for the CDR3 is TGTGCCAGCACCGCCCCGGGACAGCTCTATGGCTACACCTTC. Translated, it gives CASTAPGQLYGYTF.

The genes are TRBV7-8 and TRBJ1-6, with 10 bases lining up with TRBD1. CDR3 length: 16 amino acids. V lost 8 bases, J lost 7 bases, and 11 bases stayed unmatched. Germline CDR1 is SGHVS and CDR2 is FQNEAQ. CDR3 bases: TGTGCCAGCGCCGCGACAGGGGGCGGGCGGAATTCACCCCTCCACTTT. It yields the protein CASAATGGGRNSPLHF.

This clone has a handful of counts. The rearrangement uses TRBV15 and TRBJ1-1; D remains unclear. Trimming removed 0 bases at V and 9 bases at J, with 8 bases between. The CDR3 totals 12 residues. Germline V gives CDR1 LNHNV, CDR2 YYDKDF (reference sequence). The CDR3 DNA sequence: TGTGCCACCAGCAGAGATCAGTCCCAAGCTTTCTTT. It yields the protein CATSRDQSQAFF.

The chain employs TRBV6-1 and TRBJ1-2; perhaps TRBD1 as D (6 bases). The V end was cut by 6 bases, the J end by 0 bases, with 11 bases between. This CDR3 has 14 amino acids. CDR1 and CDR2 from the germline V gene are MNHNS and SASEGT. This CDR3 is CASSRTETNYGYTF. The CDR3 bases are TGTGCCAGCAGCCGGACAGAAACTAACTATGGCTACACCTTC.

This sequence joins TRBV10-2 and TRBJ2-7, with D perhaps matching TRBD1 (6 bases). The CDR3 runs to 14 residues. Looked up from germline, CDR1 is WSHSY and CDR2 is SAAADI. The germline V and J ends were trimmed by 6 bases and 3 bases, with 15 bases remaining between them. CDR3 residues: CASSKGQSNYEQYF. The CDR3 DNA reads TGCGCCAGCAGCAAAGGACAGTCGAACTACGAGCAGTACTTC.

V gene TRBV5-4 combines with J gene TRBJ2-2, with TRBD2 matching 7 bases. V trimming: 4 bases; J trimming: 2 bases; junction bases outside the gene matches: 8. The CDR3 runs 16 residues. From germline, CDR1 is SGHNT and CDR2 YYREEE (reference sequence). The CDR3 DNA reads as TGTGCCAGCAGCCTTCGACTAGCAATAAACACCGGGGAGCTGTTTTTT. Its protein is CASSLRLAINTGELFF.

This rearrangement joins TRBV6-4 to TRBJ2-3, with D possibly matching TRBD2 (6 bases). From germline, CDR1 is MRHNA and CDR2 SNTAGT. This CDR3 has 14 amino acids. Trimming removed 0 bases at V and 4 bases at J, with 8 bases between. The CDR3 loop is CASSDSRGSDTQYF. CDR3 DNA sequence: TGTGCCAGCAGTGACTCGCGGGGCTCAGATACGCAGTATTTT.

In DNA, the CDR3 is TGTGCCAGCAGCCCTGGACAGGGAATTTTGGGCTACAATGAGCAGTTCTTC. Its protein is CASSPGQGILGYNEQFF. The V and J genes are TRBV11-3 and TRBJ2-1; TRBD1 matches 8 bases. V dropped 5 bases and J dropped 3; count of bases not matched to a gene: 12. Germline loops: CDR1 SGHNT, CDR2 YENEEA. The CDR3 loop spans 17 amino acids. Variable domain in full (rest from reference TRBV11-3 and TRBJ2-1): EAGVVQSPRYKIIEKKQPVAFWCNPISGHNTLYWYLQNLGQGPELLIRYENEEAVDDSQLPKDRFSAERLKGVDSTLKIQPAELGDSAVYLCASSPGQGILGYNEQFFGPGTRLTVL.

V usage is TRBV30 and J usage is TRBJ1-1; D ambiguous. Germline V CDR1 and CDR2: GTSNPN, SVGIG (reference sequence). Trimming took off 2 bases at V and 1 base at J, with 11 bases between the two ends. The CDR3 has 14 amino acids. The CDR3 reads CAWSPVVPNTEAFF. The CDR3 region has the DNA TGTGCCTGGAGTCCGGTGGTACCGAACACTGAAGCTTTCTTT.

This chain joins TRBV14 and TRBJ1-4; D ambiguous. The V end lost 1 base, the J end lost 4 bases, and 4 bases lay between the germline ends. The CDR3 extends over 13 amino acids. Germline values: CDR1 SGHDN, CDR2 FVKESK. CDR3 nucleotides: TGTGCCAGCAGCCAAGCCGGTAATGAAAAACTGTTTTTT. Protein: CASSQAGNEKLFF.

The chain joins TRBV2 to TRBJ2-1; 9 nucleotides align to TRBD2. Germline CDR1 reads SNHLY; CDR2 reads FYNNEI. This CDR3 has 17 residues. J gave up 8 bases and V 3 bases, and 14 bases lay outside the gene matches. The chain's CDR3 is CASSDPFRTSEGDEQFF. In nucleotides, the CDR3 is TGTGCCAGCAGTGACCCGTTCAGGACTAGCGAGGGGGATGAGCAGTTCTTC.

This chain connects TRBV6-5 to TRBJ1-4, with 7 bases matching TRBD1. The germline V gene encodes CDR1 MNHEY and CDR2 SVGAGI. With V trimmed by 5 bases and J by 4 bases, 7 bases remained unmatched. The CDR3 sequence is 15 residues long. The CDR3 region is CASSTAGQINEKLFF. As DNA, the CDR3 is TGTGCCAGCAGTACCGCGGGACAGATTAATGAAAAACTGTTTTTT.

The chain recombines TRBV5-1 with TRBJ1-1; D is ambiguous. The germline V and J ends were trimmed by 0 bases and 0 bases, with 12 bases remaining between them. Looked up from germline, CDR1 is SGHRS and CDR2 is YFSETQ. This CDR3 region has 16 residues. CDR3 coding DNA: TGCGCCAGCAGCTTGGAAACAGAAATGATGAACACTGAAGCTTTCTTT. Protein product: CASSLETEMMNTEAFF.

This clone has a handful of counts. The junction differs from germline at one of its ends, possibly a read error. V and J are TRBV6-4 and TRBJ2-2; 16 bases map to TRBD2. The CDR3 is 20 amino acids. The V gene's germline CDR1 is MRHNA and CDR2 SNTAGT. CDR3 bases: TGTGCCAGCAGCGACTTCGGGACTAGCGGGAGGGGCATTAACACCGGGGAGCTGTTTTTT. Its protein is CASSDFGTSGRGINTGELFF.

The rearrangement joins TRBV7-6 to TRBJ2-1; 12 bases are shared with TRBD1. CDR1 is SGHVS and CDR2 is FNYEAQ in the germline V gene. J was trimmed by 9 bases and V by 0 bases; bases with no gene match: 18. The CDR3 has 20 residues. This CDR3 reads CASSLARRDRGLSGIGEQFF. The CDR3 DNA reads as TGTGCCAGCAGCTTAGCGCGCCGGGACAGGGGGCTAAGCGGGATAGGTGAGCAGTTCTTC.

The gene calls are TRBV18 and TRBJ1-1, with TRBD1 matching 7 bases. The CDR3 extends over 17 amino acids. The germline CDR1 and CDR2 sequences are KGHSH and LQKENI. V lost 6 bases, J lost 1 base, and 14 bases stayed unmatched. The CDR3: CASSQTGDGGSNTEAFF. The CDR3, as DNA: TGTGCCAGCTCCCAAACAGGGGATGGAGGCTCGAACACTGAAGCTTTCTTT.

The chain is built from TRBV7-9 and TRBJ2-7; D not resolved. CDR1 SEHNR and CDR2 FQNEAQ come from the germline V gene (reference sequence). CDR3 length equals 12 residues. Trimming stripped 1 base from V and 4 bases from J, with 5 bases between. This chain's CDR3 is CASSLVEYEQYF. The CDR3 DNA sequence: TGTGCCAGCAGCTTAGTGGAGTACGAGCAGTACTTC.

This clone was detected a few times. The rearrangement uses TRBV30 and TRBJ2-7; 9 bases fit TRBD1. The CDR3 is made up of 15 amino acids. Per the germline V gene, CDR1 is GTSNPN and CDR2 is SVGIG (reference sequence). Trimming removed 3 bases from V and 5 bases from J; junction bases left unmatched: 11. For the CDR3, the DNA is TGTGCCTGGAGCAGAGCGGGACAGGGAATCCACGAGCAGTACTTC. Translated: CAWSRAGQGIHEQYF.

V is TRBV15 and J is TRBJ1-3; D gene ambiguous. Trimming left V 4 bases short and J 0 bases short, with 4 bases between. This CDR3 contains 13 residues. Germline V lookup: CDR1 LNHNV, CDR2 YYDKDF (reference sequence). CDR3 bases: TGTGCCACCAGCATCAACTCTGGAAACACCATATATTTT. Translated, it gives CATSINSGNTIYF.

This clone appeared a few times. The chain combines TRBV7-6 with TRBJ2-3; 8 bases fit TRBD2. With V trimmed by 5 bases and J by 6 bases, 16 bases remained unmatched. Germline CDR1 reads SGHVS; CDR2 reads FNYEAQ. The CDR3 has 17 residues. As DNA, the CDR3 is TGTGCCAGCAGCCCGTCGAGAATTGCGGGAGGAGTTGATACGCAGTATTTT. Its protein product is CASSPSRIAGGVDTQYF.

Concerning this clone itself: Other DNA sequences of this sample code for an identical CDR3. This chain joins TRBV5-6 and TRBJ2-3, with 9 bases matching TRBD2. The CDR3 covers 14 residues. The junction had 13 bases not matched to a gene; V was cut back by 4 bases and J by 13 bases. Germline V gene lookup returns CDR1 SGHDT and CDR2 YYEEEE. The CDR3 here is CASSPRLAAIPKYF. CDR3 nucleotides: TGTGCCAGCAGCCCCAGACTAGCGGCCATCCCCAAGTATTTT.

V is TRBV6-5 and J is TRBJ2-3; 9 nucleotides align to TRBD1. The CDR3 is 15 residues long. V lost 5 bases and J lost 2; bases outside the gene matches: 5. The germline CDR1 and CDR2 sequences are MNHEY and SVGAGI. In DNA, the CDR3 is TGTGCCAGCAGTGGGACAGGGTCCTACACAGATACGCAGTATTTT. The encoded protein is CASSGTGSYTDTQYF.

The CDR3 region is CSVEEGSSYEQYF. In DNA, the CDR3 is TGCAGCGTTGAAGAGGGGAGCTCCTACGAGCAGTACTTC. The chain has TRBV29-1 and TRBJ2-7; a possible D gene is TRBD2 (5 bases). The V and J ends lost 0 bases and 0 bases respectively, with 6 bases between them. The CDR3 sequence is 13 residues long. Germline V CDR1 and CDR2: SQVTM, ANQGSEA.

This rearrangement joins TRBV28 to TRBJ1-5; possible D gene TRBD1, 5 bases. The CDR3 contains 14 residues. Looked up from germline, CDR1 is MDHEN and CDR2 is SYDVKM. Trimming took off 5 bases at V and 2 bases at J, with 10 bases between the two ends. The CDR3 protein is CASSGVGGNQPQHF. DNA for the CDR3: TGTGCCAGCAGTGGGGTAGGGGGCAATCAGCCCCAGCATTTT.

This chain uses TRBV11-2 with TRBJ1-4; maybe TRBD1 (5 bases). V lost 1 base to trimming and J lost 5 bases, with 17 bases between them. The germline V gene encodes CDR1 SGHAT and CDR2 FQNNGV. This CDR3 is built from 17 residues. In nucleotides, the CDR3 is TGTGCCAGCAGCTTAGTAGTGGGTGGGGCCCCAAATGAAAAACTGTTTTTT. Protein: CASSLVVGGAPNEKLFF.

The chain combines TRBV6-1 with TRBJ1-2; D might be TRBD1 (6 bases). Germline CDR1 is MNHNS and CDR2 is SASEGT. This CDR3 comprises 11 residues. The V end was cut by 7 bases, the J end by 8 bases, with 11 bases between. The CDR3: CASKLGGGYTF. DNA of the CDR3: TGTGCCAGCAAACTAGGGGGAGGCTACACCTTC.

V and J are TRBV4-1 and TRBJ2-1, with D maybe TRBD2 (6 bases). Trimming pared 3 bases from V and 5 bases from J, leaving 17 bases between. The CDR3 loop spans 16 amino acids. Germline V lookup: CDR1 MGHRA, CDR2 YSYEKL. CDR3 in DNA: TGCGCCAGCAGCCACCTGACTAGTAATTCACACAATGAGCAGTTCTTC. Amino acid sequence: CASSHLTSNSHNEQFF.

The chain couples TRBV6-4 to TRBJ2-5; 7 bases line up with TRBD1. The trim removed 6 bases at V and 5 bases at J, leaving 6 bases unmatched. CDR3 length: 13 residues. CDR1 is MRHNA, CDR2 SNTAGT, per germline. CDR3 in amino acids: CASSSGTVETQYF. The CDR3 DNA reads as TGTGCCAGCAGCTCCGGGACAGTGGAGACCCAGTACTTC.

This clone was detected only a few times. The chain employs TRBV28 and TRBJ2-3; maybe TRBD1 (6 bases). Per germline, CDR1 MDHEN and CDR2 SYDVKM. The V end was cut by 8 bases, the J end by 2 bases, with 17 bases between. CDR3 length equals 15 residues. CDR3 bases: TGTGCCAGCGGACCGACAGGCCTCCTCACAGATACGCAGTATTTT. Protein product: CASGPTGLLTDTQYF.